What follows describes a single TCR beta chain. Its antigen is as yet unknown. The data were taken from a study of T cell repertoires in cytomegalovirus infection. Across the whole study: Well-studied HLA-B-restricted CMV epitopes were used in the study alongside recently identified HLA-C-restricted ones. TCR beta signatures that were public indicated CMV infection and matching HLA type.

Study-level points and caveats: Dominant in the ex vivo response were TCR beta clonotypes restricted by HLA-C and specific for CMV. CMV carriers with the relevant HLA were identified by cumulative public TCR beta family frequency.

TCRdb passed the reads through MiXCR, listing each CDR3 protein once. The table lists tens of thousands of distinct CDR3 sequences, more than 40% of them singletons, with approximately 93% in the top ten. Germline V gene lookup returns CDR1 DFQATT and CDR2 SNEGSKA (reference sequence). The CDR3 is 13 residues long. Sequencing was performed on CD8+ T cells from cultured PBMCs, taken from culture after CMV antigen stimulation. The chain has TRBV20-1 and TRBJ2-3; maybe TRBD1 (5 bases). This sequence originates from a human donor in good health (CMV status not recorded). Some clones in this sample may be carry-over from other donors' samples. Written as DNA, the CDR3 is TGCGGGGCGTTAGCTTCGGGCACAGATACGCAGTATTTT. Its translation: CGALASGTDTQYF.